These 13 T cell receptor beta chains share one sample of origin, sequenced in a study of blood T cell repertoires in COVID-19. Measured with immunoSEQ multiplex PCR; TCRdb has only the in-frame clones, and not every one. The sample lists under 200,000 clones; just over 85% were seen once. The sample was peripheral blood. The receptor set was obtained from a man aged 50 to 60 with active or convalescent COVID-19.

CDR3 in amino acids: CASSARRGNQPQHF. CDR3 nucleotide sequence: TGTGCCAGCAGCGCAAGGAGAGGGAATCAGCCCCAGCATTTT. V is TRBV7-2 and J is TRBJ1-5; D not resolved. V was trimmed by 5 bases and J by 4 bases, leaving 12 bases between them. Germline values: CDR1 SGHTA, CDR2 FQGNSA. This CDR3 comprises 14 residues.

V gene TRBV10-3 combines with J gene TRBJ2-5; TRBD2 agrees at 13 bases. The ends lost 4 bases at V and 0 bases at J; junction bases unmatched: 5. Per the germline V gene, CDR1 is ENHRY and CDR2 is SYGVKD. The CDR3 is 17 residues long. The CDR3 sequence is CAISGPGLAGDQETQYF. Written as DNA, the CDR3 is TGTGCCATCAGTGGCCCTGGACTAGCGGGGGACCAAGAGACCCAGTACTTC.

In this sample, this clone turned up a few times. CDR3 in amino acids: CASSYLQGNTEAFF. The DNA for the CDR3 is TGTGCCAGCAGTTACCTACAGGGGAACACTGAAGCTTTCTTT. The chain uses TRBV28 and TRBJ1-1; tentative D call: TRBD1 (6 bases). V lost 4 bases and J lost 1, with 10 bases in between. The CDR3 totals 14 residues. CDR1 MDHEN and CDR2 SYDVKM come from the germline V gene.

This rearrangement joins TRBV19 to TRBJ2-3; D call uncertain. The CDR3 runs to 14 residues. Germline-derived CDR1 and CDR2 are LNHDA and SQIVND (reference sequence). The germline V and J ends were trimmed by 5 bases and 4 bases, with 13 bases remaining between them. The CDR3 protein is CASSSQVSADTQYF. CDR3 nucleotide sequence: TGTGCCAGTAGTTCCCAGGTATCCGCAGATACGCAGTATTTT.

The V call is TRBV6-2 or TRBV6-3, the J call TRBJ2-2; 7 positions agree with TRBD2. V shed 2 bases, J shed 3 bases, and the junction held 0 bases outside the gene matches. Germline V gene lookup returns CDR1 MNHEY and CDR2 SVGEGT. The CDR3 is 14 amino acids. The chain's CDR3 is CASSYRGDTGELFF. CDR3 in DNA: TGTGCCAGCAGTTACCGGGGGGACACCGGGGAGCTGTTTTTT.

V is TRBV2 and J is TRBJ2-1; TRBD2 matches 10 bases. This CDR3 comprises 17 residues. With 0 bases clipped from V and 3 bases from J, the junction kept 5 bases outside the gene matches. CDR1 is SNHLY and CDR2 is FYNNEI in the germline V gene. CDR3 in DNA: TGTGCCAGCAGTGAAGCGCGAGCGGGGGGGTTCTACAATGAGCAGTTCTTC. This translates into CASSEARAGGFYNEQFF.

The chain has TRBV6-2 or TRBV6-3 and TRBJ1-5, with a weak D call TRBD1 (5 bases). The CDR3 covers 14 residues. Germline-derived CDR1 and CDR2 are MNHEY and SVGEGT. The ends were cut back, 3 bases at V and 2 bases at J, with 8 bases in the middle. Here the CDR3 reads CASSYGGGNQPQHF. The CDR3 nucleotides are TGTGCCAGCAGTTATGGAGGGGGCAATCAGCCCCAGCATTTT.

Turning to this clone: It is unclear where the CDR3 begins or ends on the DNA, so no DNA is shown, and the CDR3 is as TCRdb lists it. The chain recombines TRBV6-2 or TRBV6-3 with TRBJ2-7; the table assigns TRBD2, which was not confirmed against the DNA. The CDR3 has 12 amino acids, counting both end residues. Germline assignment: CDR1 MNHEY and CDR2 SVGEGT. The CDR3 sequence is CASSSSDWEQYF.

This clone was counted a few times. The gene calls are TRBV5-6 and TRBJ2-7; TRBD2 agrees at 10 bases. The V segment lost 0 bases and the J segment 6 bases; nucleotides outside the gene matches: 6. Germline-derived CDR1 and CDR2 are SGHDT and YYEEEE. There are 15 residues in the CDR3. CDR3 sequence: CASSLELAGMIEQYF. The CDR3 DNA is TGTGCCAGCAGCTTGGAACTAGCGGGAATGATCGAGCAGTACTTC.

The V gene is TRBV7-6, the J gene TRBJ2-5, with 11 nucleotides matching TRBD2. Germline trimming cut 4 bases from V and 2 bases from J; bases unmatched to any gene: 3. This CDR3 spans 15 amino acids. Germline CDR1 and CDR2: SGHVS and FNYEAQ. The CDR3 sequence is CASSYGTSGQETQYF. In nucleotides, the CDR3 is TGTGCCAGCAGCTACGGGACTAGCGGACAAGAGACCCAGTACTTC.

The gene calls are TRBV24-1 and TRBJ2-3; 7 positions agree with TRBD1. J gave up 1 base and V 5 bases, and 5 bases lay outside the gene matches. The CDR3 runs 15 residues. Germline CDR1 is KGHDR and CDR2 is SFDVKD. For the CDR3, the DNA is TGTGCCACCAGTGTCATTACAGGGGGCACAGATACGCAGTATTTT. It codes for CATSVITGGTDTQYF.

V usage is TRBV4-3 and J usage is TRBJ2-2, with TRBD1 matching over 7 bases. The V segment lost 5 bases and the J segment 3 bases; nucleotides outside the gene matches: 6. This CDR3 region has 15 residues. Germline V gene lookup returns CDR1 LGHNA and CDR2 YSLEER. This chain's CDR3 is CASSLVGQYTGELFF. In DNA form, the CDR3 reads TGCGCCAGCAGCTTGGTGGGACAGTACACCGGGGAGCTGTTTTTT.

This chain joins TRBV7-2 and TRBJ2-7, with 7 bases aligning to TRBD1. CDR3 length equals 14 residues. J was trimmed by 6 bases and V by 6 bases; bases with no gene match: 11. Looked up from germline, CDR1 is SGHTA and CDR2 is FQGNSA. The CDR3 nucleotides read TGTGCCAGCAGGTCCCAGGGGGATGTGGGCGAGCAGTACTTC. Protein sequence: CASRSQGDVGEQYF.